These T cell receptor beta chains were read from a single sample in a study of blood T cell repertoires in COVID-19. Profiled with immunoSEQ multiplex PCR; TCRdb holds only in-frame clones, not every one. This sample has 160,000 or so clones, with 80% found just once. Sequencing was done on a sample of peripheral blood. Every receptor here comes from an older man with active or convalescent COVID-19. The CDR3 runs from the conserved cysteine through the conserved F or W. The D gene is left open where the match is weak. Expanded clones are given a class, and other clones once, few, many or no size at all.

CDR3: CASSESQGGYSPLHF; DNA: TGCGCCAGCAGTGAGTCTCAGGGAGGATATTCACCCCTCCACTTT; length: 15; size: .; V: TRBV10-2; D: .; J: TRBJ1-6
CDR3: CASSQQGIGELFF; DNA: TGTGCCAGCAGCCAACAGGGTATCGGGGAGCTGTTTTTT; length: 13; size: .; V: TRBV14; D: .; J: TRBJ2-2
CDR3: CASSYSKGHGETQYF; DNA: TGTGCCAGCAGTTACTCGAAGGGGCACGGGGAGACCCAGTACTTC; length: 15; size: .; V: TRBV6-2/TRBV6-3; D: .; J: TRBJ2-5
CDR3: CASSRRQGTDTQYF; DNA: TGTGCCAGCAGCCGAAGACAGGGAACAGATACGCAGTATTTT; length: 14; size: few; V: TRBV6-5; D: TRBD1; J: TRBJ2-3
CDR3: CASSSDRASGGYTF; DNA: TGTGCCAGCAGTTCGGACAGGGCGAGTGGTGGCTACACCTTC; length: 14; size: .; V: TRBV6-4; D: TRBD1; J: TRBJ1-2
CDR3: CATEDRGNTIYF; DNA: TGTGCCACTGAGGACAGGGGAAACACCATATATTTT; length: 12; size: .; V: TRBV10-3; D: TRBD1; J: TRBJ1-3
CDR3: CASSPRPSGSVYSYNEQFF; DNA: TGTGCCAGCTCACCACGTCCTAGCGGGAGTGTATACTCCTACAATGAGCAGTTCTTC; length: 19; size: few; V: TRBV18; D: TRBD2; J: TRBJ2-1
CDR3: CASSQDLRGRGYTF; DNA: TGTGCCAGCAGCCAAGACCTCAGGGGACGCGGCTACACCTTC; length: 14; size: few; V: TRBV3-1/TRBV3-2; D: .; J: TRBJ1-2
CDR3: CASSLGTGGYEQYF; DNA: TGTGCCAGCAGCTTAGGGACAGGGGGCTACGAGCAGTACTTC; length: 14; size: .; V: TRBV9; D: TRBD1; J: TRBJ2-7
CDR3: CASSQQGAGANVLTF; DNA: TGTGCCAGCAGCCAACAGGGGGCTGGGGCCAACGTCCTGACTTTC; length: 15; size: .; V: TRBV2; D: TRBD1; J: TRBJ2-6
CDR3: CASSRRRFTGELFF; DNA: TGTGCCAGCAGCAGGAGAAGATTCACCGGGGAGCTGTTTTTT; length: 14; size: .; V: TRBV6-2/TRBV6-3; D: .; J: TRBJ2-2
CDR3: CASKPDPNTGELFF; DNA: TGCGCCAGCAAACCAGATCCGAACACCGGGGAGCTGTTTTTT; length: 14; size: .; V: TRBV5-1; D: .; J: TRBJ2-2
CDR3: CAWSWGGRLLYGYTF; DNA: TGTGCCTGGAGTTGGGGGGGGAGACTCCTCTATGGCTACACCTTC; length: 15; size: .; V: TRBV30; D: .; J: TRBJ1-2
CDR3: CASSPTGFGEQYF; DNA: TGTGCCAGCAGTCCCACAGGCTTCGGGGAGCAGTACTTC; length: 13; size: .; V: TRBV27; D: .; J: TRBJ2-7
CDR3: CASSDRNQPQHF; DNA: TGTGCCAGCAGTGACAGAAATCAGCCCCAGCATTTT; length: 12; size: .; V: TRBV12-3/TRBV12-4; D: .; J: TRBJ1-5
CDR3: CSVDSLAASTDTQYF; DNA: TGCAGCGTTGATTCGTTAGCGGCTAGCACAGATACGCAGTATTTT; length: 15; size: .; V: TRBV29-1; D: .; J: TRBJ2-3
CDR3: CAWAKKGQGIGEQYF; DNA: TGTGCCTGGGCCAAAAAAGGACAGGGTATCGGCGAGCAGTACTTC; length: 15; size: .; V: TRBV30; D: TRBD1; J: TRBJ2-7
CDR3: CASSRQITTEAFF; DNA: TGTGCCAGCAGCCGACAGATTACTACTGAAGCTTTCTTT; length: 13; size: .; V: TRBV6-5; D: .; J: TRBJ1-1
CDR3: CASSQYTGRNTGELFF; DNA: TGTGCCAGCAGCCAATATACAGGCCGGAACACCGGGGAGCTGTTTTTT; length: 16; size: .; V: TRBV3-1/TRBV3-2; D: .; J: TRBJ2-2
CDR3: CASSFVARRTLDIQQYF; DNA: TGTGCCAGCAGCTTTGTCGCTCGTCGGACTCTCGATATCCAGCAGTACTTC; length: 17; size: .; V: TRBV13; D: .; J: TRBJ2-7
CDR3: CACSPNRNTIYF; DNA: TGTGCCTGCTCCCCCAACAGAAACACCATATATTTT; length: 12; size: .; V: TRBV30; D: .; J: TRBJ1-3
CDR3: CASSLIPHYGYTF; DNA: TGTGCCAGCAGCTTAATCCCTCACTATGGCTACACCTTC; length: 13; size: few; V: TRBV7-9; D: .; J: TRBJ1-2
CDR3: CASSGTPHAAGELFF; DNA: TGTGCCAGCAGTGGGACACCCCACGCCGCCGGGGAGCTGTTTTTT; length: 15; size: few; V: TRBV9; D: .; J: TRBJ2-2
CDR3: CASSLGATYEQYF; DNA: TGTGCCAGCAGTTTGGGAGCGACCTACGAGCAGTACTTC; length: 13; size: .; V: TRBV12-3/TRBV12-4; D: .; J: TRBJ2-7
CDR3: CAWNQGTAGAYEQYF; DNA: TGTGCCTGGAACCAGGGAACGGCGGGGGCCTACGAGCAGTACTTC; length: 15; size: .; V: TRBV30; D: TRBD2; J: TRBJ2-7
CDR3: CASTPDRGQVGELFF; DNA: TGCGCCAGCACCCCCGACAGGGGGCAAGTTGGGGAGCTGTTTTTT; length: 15; size: once; V: TRBV5-1; D: TRBD1; J: TRBJ2-2